These T cell receptor beta chains were read from a single sample in a study of cytomegalovirus exposure and HLA in healthy donors. Sequenced by immunoSEQ multiplex PCR; TCRdb stores in-frame clones only, minus some. Of more than 50,000 clones in the sample, over 75% were seen once. Sample: PBMCs. The receptors shown here come from a female donor in good health and CMV-seronegative. Each CDR3 is given with its conserved first and last residue. The D gene is left open where the match is weak. Only some rows state a clone size, as once, few, many or a class for expanded clones.

-,TRBV27,TRBJ2-5,-,13,TGTGCCAGCACCTCCCTCCCCCCCGAGACCCAGTACTTC,CASTSLPPETQYF
TRBD1,TRBV10-1,TRBJ1-2,-,13,TGCGCCAGCAGCCGAACAGGGGGCGATGGCTACACCTTC,CASSRTGGDGYTF
TRBD1,TRBV6-1,TRBJ1-2,once,14,TGTGCCAGCAGCCTGACAGGGGCTAACTATGGCTACACCTTC,CASSLTGANYGYTF
TRBD1,TRBV5-1,TRBJ2-2,-,11,TGCGCCAGCAGCTTCGGACAGGTCCTGTTTTTT,CASSFGQVLFF
TRBD2,TRBV18,TRBJ2-2,once,19,TGTGCCAGCTCACCCCCGGGACTAGCGGGGGGGACGAACACCGGGGAGCTGTTTTTT,CASSPPGLAGGTNTGELFF
TRBD2,TRBV5-1,TRBJ2-1,-,16,TGCGCCAGCAGCTTCTTGGCGGGAGCGGGAGGGGATGAGCAGTTCTTC,CASSFLAGAGGDEQFF
-,TRBV14,TRBJ1-1,-,14,TGTGCCAGCAGCCATTACATGGGAGGGAAAACAGCTTTCTTT,CASSHYMGGKTAFF
-,TRBV19,TRBJ2-2,-,14,TGTGCCAGTAGTATCATTGCAGACACCGGGGAGCTGTTTTTT,CASSIIADTGELFF
TRBD1,TRBV9,TRBJ1-2,-,16,TGTGCCAGCAGCGTGAGAGAGCGACAGGGGGAGTTTGGCTACACCTTC,CASSVRERQGEFGYTF
-,TRBV28,TRBJ2-2,-,14,TGTGCCAGCAGTTTATCGGGGTACACCGGGGAGCTGTTTTTT,CASSLSGYTGELFF
-,TRBV4-3,TRBJ2-7,-,16,TGCGCCAGCAGCCTCGCTGCTTTGTCCGGGAGTAACGAGCAGTACTTC,CASSLAALSGSNEQYF
-,TRBV7-2,TRBJ1-2,-,15,TGTGCCAGCAGCCCAGGTAGAGTAGGTGGCTATGGCTACACCTTC,CASSPGRVGGYGYTF
TRBD1,TRBV6-6,TRBJ2-7,-,16,TGTGCCAGCAGTGTCGGATCGGGACAGACGTGGTCCGAGCAGTACTTC,CASSVGSGQTWSEQYF
TRBD2,TRBV19,TRBJ2-1,once,18,TGTGCCAGTAGTACCAGGACTAGCGGGAGGGGCTCCTACAATGAGCAGTTCTTC,CASSTRTSGRGSYNEQFF